The clone carrying this T cell receptor (beta chain) was detected many times. No antigen is known for it. The source of the sample is a study of molecular identifiers for immune sequencing clone quantification. Study-level findings and limits: Clone sizes that are highly expanded could be underestimated when identical TCR molecules share a barcode. Spiked TCR RNA from one Jurkat cell reportedly showed up when mixed among roughly 1 million naive cells.

Input for naive CD8 libraries was 20,000 to 1,000,000 sorted cells; the RNA fraction used was 10%, 30% or 50%. With listed TCR primers and previously described methods, bulk TCR libraries were prepared. Each CDR3 protein gets one entry after TCRdb re-called the PCR reads with MiXCR. The sample has some 93,000 distinct CDR3 sequences, 21% seen once. The sample consisted of naive CD8+ T cells from blood, with Jurkat cell RNA spiked in. The sample's subset: FACS-sorted CD8+CD4-CCR7+CD45RA+ naive T cells. This sequence was found in a human donor in good health. Some libraries in this study had Jurkat cell RNA spiked in.

CDR3 in amino acids: CASSLGWVQETQYF. In DNA form, the CDR3 reads TGCGCCAGCAGCTTGGGCTGGGTACAAGAGACCCAGTACTTC. The chain links TRBV5-1 to TRBJ2-5; D is unresolved. V gave up 0 bases and J gave up 2 bases, with 8 bases separating them. This CDR3 contains 14 residues. Germline V gene lookup returns CDR1 SGHRS and CDR2 YFSETQ.